This paragraph covers one TCR beta chain sequence. Its antigen is unidentified. The data are from a study of shared clonotypes between healthy human individuals. Findings of the study overall: The study found roughly 5% of naive CD4 clonotypes shared across a handful of donors.

Germline V gene data show CDR1 as SGHTA and CDR2 as FQGNSA. V was clipped by 3 bases and J by 4 bases, with 12 bases between them. The CDR3 has 14 amino acids. Data came from immunoSEQ multiplex PCR; TCRdb stores just in-frame clones and leaves some out. The repertoire holds about 680,000 clones, with around 67% as singletons. Sequencing was performed on memory CD4+ T cells sorted from blood. Subset denoted: CD45RA-negative fraction. The TCR comes from a woman in her 30s in good health. The rearrangement joins TRBV7-2 to TRBJ1-2; D gene ambiguous. Here the CDR3 reads CASSFERISYGYTF. The CDR3 region has the DNA TGTGCCAGCAGCTTCGAACGGATCTCCTATGGCTACACCTTC.